This passage covers 14 T cell receptor beta chains from one sample sequenced in a study of neoadjuvant anti-PD-1 for oral cavity cancer. Repertoires were generated with immunoSEQ multiplex PCR, while TCRdb's copy carries only in-frame clones and drops some. The sample shows about 8,700 clones, around 63% of them seen only once. The sample consisted of tumor tissue, taken before nivolumab (anti-PD-1) treatment. These receptors were obtained from a person between 35 and 79 years old with oral cavity squamous cell carcinoma.

The rearrangement uses TRBV2 and TRBJ2-5; TRBD2 matches 13 bases. Germline assignment: CDR1 SNHLY and CDR2 FYNNEI. CDR3 size: 16 residues. The J segment lost 5 bases and the V segment lost 7 bases, leaving 10 bases of the junction unmatched. This CDR3 reads CASTRGLAGVSETQYF. CDR3 DNA: TGTGCCAGCACCCGTGGACTAGCGGGGGTTTCGGAGACCCAGTACTTC. The whole variable domain, filled in from reference TRBV2 and TRBJ2-5, reads EPEVTQTPSHQVTQMGQEVILRCVPISNHLYFYWYRQILGQKVEFLVSFYNNEISEKSEIFDDQFSVERPDGSNFTLKIRSTKLEDSAMYFCASTRGLAGVSETQYFGPGTRLLVL.

This chain links TRBV28 with TRBJ2-1, with 7 nucleotides matching TRBD2. Per germline, CDR1 MDHEN and CDR2 SYDVKM. There are 15 residues in the CDR3. The J segment lost 4 bases and the V segment lost 7 bases, leaving 10 bases of the junction unmatched. The CDR3, as DNA: TGTGCCAGCACCGGAGCGGGGCCTATTTACAATGAGCAGTTCTTC. Encoded protein: CASTGAGPIYNEQFF.

In its sample, this clone was seen once. The chain joins TRBV7-9 to TRBJ1-4; a weak D match, TRBD1 (6 bases). The germline V and J ends were trimmed by 5 bases and 8 bases, with 18 bases remaining between them. CDR3 length: 15 residues. Germline CDR1 is SEHNR and CDR2 is FQNEAQ (reference sequence). The DNA for the CDR3 is TGTGCCAGCAGCCCCGCGGGGGGGCGCGACGAAAAACTGTTTTTT. Its protein product is CASSPAGGRDEKLFF.

V and J are TRBV27 and TRBJ1-2; 9 bases align to TRBD1. In germline, CDR1 is MNHEY, CDR2 SMNVEV (reference sequence). CDR3 size: 14 residues. J was trimmed by 8 bases and V by 8 bases; bases with no gene match: 12. CDR3 coding DNA: TGTGCCAGCTCACGTGCGGGACAGGGTTCCGGCTACACCTTC. Protein product: CASSRAGQGSGYTF.

V usage is TRBV7-2 and J usage is TRBJ2-6; D unresolved. Germline V gene data show CDR1 as SGHTA and CDR2 as FQGNSA. CDR3 length: 16 amino acids. Trimming removed 1 base from V and 0 bases from J, with 7 bases in between. The DNA of the CDR3 is TGTGCCAGCAGCTTAGTTTCGAGCTCTGGGGCCAACGTCCTGACTTTC. Translated, it gives CASSLVSSSGANVLTF. The full variable domain, completed using reference TRBV7-2 and TRBJ2-6, is GAGVSQSPSNKVTEKGKDVELRCDPISGHTALYWYRQSLGQGLEFLIYFQGNSAPDKSGLPSDRFSAERTGGSVSTLTIQRTQQEDSAVYLCASSLVSSSGANVLTFGAGSRLTVL.

The table lists this clone with a count of one. V usage is TRBV7-9 and J usage is TRBJ2-2, with D possibly being TRBD2 (6 bases). V lost 6 bases and J lost 5, with 19 bases in between. Per germline, CDR1 SEHNR and CDR2 FQNEAQ (reference sequence). The CDR3 has 16 amino acids. CDR3 sequence (DNA): TGTGCCAGCAGGCAGGGCGGGACCGTCTTGACCGGGGAGCTGTTTTTT. It yields the protein CASRQGGTVLTGELFF. Based on the CDR3 plus reference TRBV7-9 and TRBJ2-2, the full variable domain is DTGVSQNPRHKITKRGQNVTFRCDPISEHNRLYWYRQTLGQGPEFLTYFQNEAQLEKSRLLSDRFSAERPKGSFSTLEIQRTEQGDSAMYLCASRQGGTVLTGELFFGEGSRLTVL.

The V call is TRBV30, the J call TRBJ2-7; 7 bases are shared with TRBD2. After removal of 0 bases from V and 0 bases from J, the junction contained 5 bases not matched to a gene. CDR3 size: 15 residues. Germline CDR1 reads GTSNPN; CDR2 reads SVGIG (reference sequence). The CDR3 loop reads CAWSVWGGTSYEQYF. Here the CDR3 DNA reads TGTGCCTGGAGTGTATGGGGGGGGACCTCCTACGAGCAGTACTTC.

V gene TRBV2 combines with J gene TRBJ2-5; maybe TRBD2 (5 bases). V lost 8 bases and J 5 bases, leaving 12 bases between the germline ends. Germline CDR1 SNHLY, CDR2 FYNNEI. This CDR3 region has 12 residues. CDR3 protein: CASGSSGETQYF. The CDR3 DNA sequence: TGTGCCAGCGGATCATCGGGGGAGACCCAGTACTTC.

This clone appeared a few times. The DNA for the CDR3 is TGTGCCTGGAGCTGGACTAGCGGGGGGCCTTCCTACGAGCAGTACTTC. This codes for CAWSWTSGGPSYEQYF. The rearrangement links TRBV30 to TRBJ2-7; 14 bases are shared with TRBD2. Germline CDR1 GTSNPN, CDR2 SVGIG (reference sequence). Trimming at V came to 3 bases and at J to 1 base, leaving 5 bases not matched to a gene. The CDR3 has 16 residues.

The V and J genes are TRBV2 and TRBJ1-5; D ambiguous. The germline V gene encodes CDR1 SNHLY and CDR2 FYNNEI. Trimming removed 4 bases from V and 2 bases from J, with 6 bases in between. The CDR3 runs to 13 residues. The CDR3 here is CASSAYGNQPQHF. CDR3 in DNA: TGTGCCAGCAGTGCTTACGGCAATCAGCCCCAGCATTTT.

The J gene is TRBJ2-1, the V gene TRBV18; 7 bases map to TRBD1. The ends lost 2 bases at V and 7 bases at J; junction bases unmatched: 5. The CDR3 spans 14 residues. Per germline, CDR1 KGHSH and CDR2 LQKENI. The CDR3 sequence is CASSPRGLGNEQFF. In DNA, the CDR3 is TGTGCCAGCTCACCAAGGGGGCTGGGGAATGAGCAGTTCTTC.

This clone is medium-sized within its sample. The chain is built from TRBV10-3 and TRBJ1-2; TRBD1 might be the D (6 bases). The CDR3 is made up of 15 amino acids. Trimming took off 2 bases at V and 4 bases at J, with 14 bases between the two ends. Germline-derived CDR1 and CDR2 are ENHRY and SYGVKD. The CDR3 coding sequence is TGTGCCATCAGTGAGAGGGACACACGGTCCTATGGCTACACCTTC. Protein: CAISERDTRSYGYTF.

The chain employs TRBV19 and TRBJ1-1, with D unresolved. Germline CDR1 reads LNHDA; CDR2 reads SQIVND (reference sequence). Trimming stripped 2 bases from V and 5 bases from J, with 15 bases between. The CDR3 extends over 15 amino acids. The CDR3 coding sequence is TGTGCCAGTAGTATAAGGGCGGGTGGGGAGACTGAAGCTTTCTTT. Translating it yields CASSIRAGGETEAFF.

V gene TRBV5-1 combines with J gene TRBJ2-7; 9 bases are shared with TRBD1. Germline V gene data show CDR1 as SGHRS and CDR2 as YFSETQ. The CDR3 is 15 residues long. Unmatched junction bases numbered 3, after V lost 0 bases and J lost 2 bases. The CDR3 DNA follows: TGCGCCAGCAGCTTGGGACAGGGGGGGACCTACGAGCAGTACTTC. Its translation is CASSLGQGGTYEQYF.